Listed here are 32 T cell receptor beta chains from one sample, sequenced in a study of CD8+ T cells in alopecia areata. RNA was extracted and reverse transcribed into cDNA as the sequencing template. Here immunoSEQ multiplex PCR was the method, and the copy in TCRdb shows in-frame clones only, minus some. The sample yields 200,000 to 250,000 clones, roughly two fifths seen once. The treatment: oral pan-JAK inhibitor, 5-10 mg twice daily. Specimen: CD4+ T cells sorted from blood, collected between weeks 30 and 35, from a patient treated with tofacitinib. The receptors were sampled from a human donor with alopecia areata.

This clone was detected a few times. The CDR3 sequence: CASSPLSGYEQYF. The CDR3 nucleotides read TGTGCCAGCTCACCCCTTTCGGGGTACGAGCAGTACTTC. V usage is TRBV18 and J usage is TRBJ2-7; a possible D gene is TRBD2 (5 bases). V gave up 3 bases and J gave up 4 bases, with 10 bases separating them. The CDR3 has 13 amino acids. Germline V gene data show CDR1 as KGHSH and CDR2 as LQKENI.

The CDR3 spells CAAGNTGELFF. In DNA form, the CDR3 reads TGTGCCGCCGGGAACACCGGGGAGCTGTTTTTT. The chain employs TRBV6-5 and TRBJ2-2, with unresolved D. V shed 11 bases and J shed 1 base, with 5 bases lying between them. This CDR3 is 11 amino acids long. CDR1 and CDR2 (germline): MNHEY, SVGAGI.

The chain uses TRBV7-9 and TRBJ1-2; no firm D call. There are 13 residues in the CDR3. V was pared by 4 bases and J by 8 bases, with 14 bases between. Germline loops: CDR1 SEHNR, CDR2 FQNEAQ (reference sequence). The DNA of the CDR3 is TGTGCCAGCAGCTCCGACGGACGTCGGGGCTACACCTTC. Translated: CASSSDGRRGYTF.

V is TRBV5-4 and J is TRBJ2-3; weak D call: TRBD1 (5 bases). The CDR3 contains 16 residues. Per germline, CDR1 SGHNT and CDR2 YYREEE (reference sequence). V shed 4 bases and J shed 0 bases, with 15 bases lying between them. CDR3 in amino acids: CASSPVFRASTDTQYF. As DNA, the CDR3 is TGTGCCAGCAGCCCAGTCTTCAGGGCTAGCACAGATACGCAGTATTTT. Full variable domain (outside the CDR3, taken from reference TRBV5-4 and TRBJ2-3): ETGVTQSPTHLIKTRGQQVTLRCSSQSGHNTVSWYQQALGQGPQFIFQYYREEENGRGNFPPRFSGLQFPNYSSELNVNALELDDSALYLCASSPVFRASTDTQYFGPGTRLTVL.

The chain uses TRBV7-6 and TRBJ2-7, with 10 bases fitting TRBD1. V shed 3 bases, J shed 4 bases, and the junction held 3 bases outside the gene matches. The CDR3 runs 14 residues. Germline loops: CDR1 SGHVS, CDR2 FNYEAQ. CDR3 amino acids: CASSLGQGIYEQYF. The CDR3 nucleotides read TGTGCCAGCAGCTTGGGACAGGGGATATACGAGCAGTACTTC.

This chain uses TRBV27 with TRBJ1-2; D is unclear. This CDR3 region has 12 residues. The germline V gene encodes CDR1 MNHEY and CDR2 SMNVEV (reference sequence). Trimming removed 11 bases from V and 6 bases from J, with 16 bases in between. The CDR3 bases are TGTGCCCGAAGGAAGGGTACGGATGGCTACACCTTC. Translation gives CARRKGTDGYTF.

The chain carries TRBV5-6 and TRBJ1-2; 8 nucleotides align to TRBD1. The CDR3 sequence is 15 residues long. Germline CDR1 is SGHDT and CDR2 is YYEEEE. The J segment lost 2 bases and the V segment lost 5 bases, leaving 8 bases of the junction unmatched. The CDR3 loop is CASSWKDRVNYGYTF. CDR3 sequence (DNA): TGTGCCAGCAGTTGGAAGGACAGGGTGAACTATGGCTACACCTTC.

This clone turned up a few times. The V gene is TRBV6-6, the J gene TRBJ1-3; D is unresolved. This CDR3 spans 16 amino acids. Trimming cost V 2 bases and J 0 bases, with 11 bases left between them. From germline, CDR1 is MNHNY and CDR2 SVGAGI (reference sequence). For the CDR3, the DNA is TGTGCCAGCAGTTACGGTTCGCGGTACTCTGGAAACACCATATATTTT. This gives the protein CASSYGSRYSGNTIYF.

The rearrangement uses TRBV4-1 and TRBJ1-2; a possible D gene is TRBD1 (6 bases). The germline V gene has CDR1 MGHRA and CDR2 YSYEKL. The CDR3 sequence is 16 residues long. V lost 4 bases, J lost 6 bases, and 21 bases lay in between. CDR3 DNA sequence: TGCGCCAGCAGCCGGGGGGCAGGCGCCCGACGTGATGGCTACACCTTC. Translating gives CASSRGAGARRDGYTF.

This clone was seen more than once but under ten times. This sequence joins TRBV11-2 and TRBJ2-3, with 16 bases matching TRBD2. CDR3 size: 19 residues. Unmatched junction bases numbered 8, after V lost 4 bases and J lost 1 base. Germline-derived CDR1 and CDR2 are SGHAT and FQNNGV. As DNA, the CDR3 is TGTGCCAGCAGCTCGGGACTAGCGGGAGGGCGAGGTGGCACAGATACGCAGTATTTT. It specifies CASSSGLAGGRGGTDTQYF.

This clone appeared a few times. The chain recombines TRBV30 with TRBJ1-5; D gene ambiguous. Germline values: CDR1 GTSNPN, CDR2 SVGIG (reference sequence). Trimming stripped 0 bases from V and 2 bases from J, with 14 bases between. CDR3 length equals 16 residues. CDR3 in DNA: TGTGCCTGGAGTGTACAAGGTTTTGGGGGCAATCAGCCCCAGCATTTT. It encodes CAWSVQGFGGNQPQHF.

There are a few counts of this clone. CDR3 in amino acids: CASSTEWTGGTGELFF. In DNA form, the CDR3 reads TGCGCCAGCAGCACCGAATGGACAGGGGGCACCGGGGAGCTGTTTTTT. The gene calls are TRBV5-1 and TRBJ2-2; 10 positions match TRBD1. J lost 4 bases, V lost 4 bases, and 7 bases had no gene match. This CDR3 has 16 residues. Per the germline V gene, CDR1 is SGHRS and CDR2 is YFSETQ.

The CDR3 protein is CSNKDITDTQYF. CDR3 DNA sequence: TGCAGTAACAAGGACATCACAGATACGCAGTATTTT. The V call is TRBV29-1, the J call TRBJ2-3; perhaps TRBD1 as D (5 bases). Germline V gives CDR1 SQVTM, CDR2 ANQGSEA. The CDR3 has 12 residues.

The CDR3 region has the DNA TGTGCCAGCAGCAAACAGGGGGCTTTGGACGAGCAGTACTTC. Protein sequence: CASSKQGALDEQYF. The V and J genes are TRBV5-5 and TRBJ2-7; 9 bases agree with TRBD1. This CDR3 spans 14 amino acids. The trim removed 4 bases at V and 5 bases at J, leaving 7 bases unmatched. The V gene's germline CDR1 is SGHKS and CDR2 YYEKEE (reference sequence).

The sample holds many counts of this clone. The V gene is TRBV15, the J gene TRBJ2-7; D gene ambiguous. From germline, CDR1 is LNHNV and CDR2 YYDKDF (reference sequence). V gave up 3 bases and J gave up 3 bases, with 12 bases separating them. The CDR3 sequence is 14 residues long. The CDR3 protein is CATSRGLLGYEQYF. Written as DNA, the CDR3 is TGTGCCACCAGCAGGGGCTTATTAGGCTACGAGCAGTACTTC.

This clone was observed a handful of times. The CDR3, as DNA: TGTGCCAGCAGACCAACAGGGAACACCGGGGAGCTGTTTTTT. It translates to CASRPTGNTGELFF. This chain connects TRBV6-1 to TRBJ2-2, with D possibly TRBD1 on 5 matching bases. This CDR3 contains 14 residues. Trimming cost V 6 bases and J 1 base, with 9 bases left between them. The germline gives CDR1 MNHNS, CDR2 SASEGT.

This clone was counted only a few times. The rearrangement links TRBV4-2 to TRBJ2-7, with D unresolved. The germline gives CDR1 LGHNA, CDR2 YNFKEQ. V lost 1 base, J lost 2 bases, and 9 bases lay in between. The CDR3 contains 14 residues. Written as DNA, the CDR3 is TGTGCCAGCAGCCAAGTCGCAGATCCCTACGAGCAGTACTTC. Translated: CASSQVADPYEQYF.

This chain joins TRBV28 and TRBJ2-2; the D call may be TRBD1 or TRBD2 (5 bases each). From germline, CDR1 is MDHEN and CDR2 SYDVKM. There are 16 residues in the CDR3. V was shortened by 0 bases and J by 0 bases, with 8 bases between the two germline ends. The CDR3, as DNA: TGTGCCAGCAGTTTATGGGGACCCTCGAACACCGGGGAGCTGTTTTTT. Amino acids: CASSLWGPSNTGELFF.

The V gene is TRBV5-4, the J gene TRBJ2-7, with TRBD1 matching 8 bases. Germline V gene lookup returns CDR1 SGHNT and CDR2 YYREEE (reference sequence). V was clipped by 4 bases and J by 3 bases; unmatched bases: 6. This CDR3 has 14 amino acids. The CDR3 loop is CASSLDRVIYEQYF. CDR3 coding DNA: TGTGCCAGCAGCCTGGACAGGGTAATCTACGAGCAGTACTTC.

The sample holds a few counts of this clone. This chain uses TRBV2 with TRBJ2-1; 7 bases align to TRBD1. The CDR3 contains 15 residues. Germline V gene lookup returns CDR1 SNHLY and CDR2 FYNNEI. V trimming: 6 bases; J trimming: 5 bases; junction bases outside the gene matches: 10. The chain's CDR3 is CASRETGTANNEQFF. DNA of the CDR3: TGTGCCAGCAGAGAGACCGGGACAGCAAACAATGAGCAGTTCTTC.

Only a few counts were recorded for this clone. This chain links TRBV11-2 with TRBJ2-1; D not certain. CDR1 is SGHAT, CDR2 FQNNGV, per germline. The CDR3 is 11 amino acids. Trimming left V 1 base short and J 11 bases short, with 6 bases between. This CDR3 reads CASSLVQQQFF. CDR3 bases: TGTGCCAGCAGCTTAGTTCAGCAGCAGTTCTTC.

On this clone itself: Other DNA sequences in the sample encode the same CDR3. V gene TRBV5-1 combines with J gene TRBJ1-1; D remains ambiguous. Germline V gene sequence: CDR1 SGHRS, CDR2 YFSETQ. CDR3 size: 15 residues. V shed 0 bases and J shed 1 base, with 10 bases lying between them. The CDR3 loop reads CASSLGGRENTEAFF. DNA of the CDR3: TGCGCCAGCAGCTTGGGTGGCAGAGAGAACACTGAAGCTTTCTTT.

This clone was observed a handful of times. This chain links TRBV4-1 with TRBJ2-5; 11 bases align to TRBD2. The J segment lost 2 bases and the V segment lost 0 bases, leaving 5 bases of the junction unmatched. This CDR3 contains 17 residues. Germline V gene data show CDR1 as MGHRA and CDR2 as YSYEKL. CDR3 DNA: TGCGCCAGCAGCCAAGATGGACTAGCGGGCGCTCAAGAGACCCAGTACTTC. This codes for CASSQDGLAGAQETQYF.

The rearrangement uses TRBV29-1 and TRBJ1-2, with no clear D. Germline CDR1 and CDR2: SQVTM and ANQGSEA. With 5 bases removed from V and 7 bases from J, the gap between germline ends came to 17 bases. This CDR3 region has 13 residues. CDR3 nucleotide sequence: TGCAGCGTTCTAGAAGGCGCCGGAGGTGGCTACACCTTC. Translated: CSVLEGAGGGYTF. The full variable domain, in which reference TRBV29-1 and TRBJ1-2 provide the parts outside the CDR3, is SAVISQKPSRDICQRGTSLTIQCQVDSQVTMMFWYRQQPGQSLTLIATANQGSEATYESGFVIDKFPISRPNLTFSTLTVSNMSPEDSSIYLCSVLEGAGGGYTFGSGTRLTVV.

This clone was observed a handful of times. The gene calls are TRBV30 and TRBJ1-5, with D maybe TRBD1 (5 bases). The germline V gene encodes CDR1 GTSNPN and CDR2 SVGIG (reference sequence). This CDR3 contains 16 residues. The ends were cut back, 3 bases at V and 0 bases at J, with 15 bases in the middle. The CDR3 DNA sequence: TGTGCCTGGAGCCCCTGGGGCGACTATAGCAATCAGCCCCAGCATTTT. It specifies CAWSPWGDYSNQPQHF. Drawing the rest from reference TRBV30 and TRBJ1-5, the complete variable domain is SQTIHQWPATLVQPVGSPLSLECTVEGTSNPNLYWYRQAAGRGLQLLFYSVGIGQISSEVPQNLSASRPQDRQFILSSKKLLLSDSGFYLCAWSPWGDYSNQPQHFGDGTRLSIL.

The chain is built from TRBV6-5 and TRBJ2-7; 10 positions agree with TRBD1. CDR1 is MNHEY and CDR2 is SVGAGI in the germline V gene. The CDR3 covers 14 residues. With 5 bases clipped from V and 6 bases from J, the junction kept 7 bases outside the gene matches. CDR3 nucleotide sequence: TGTGCCAGCAGTGGGGACAGGGGATTGATCGAGCAGTACTTC. Its translation is CASSGDRGLIEQYF.

This sequence joins TRBV19 and TRBJ2-1; TRBD1 is a possible D gene (6 bases). This CDR3 spans 15 amino acids. The V end lost 6 bases, the J end lost 7 bases, and 19 bases lay between the germline ends. Germline values: CDR1 LNHDA, CDR2 SQIVND (reference sequence). The CDR3 DNA sequence: TGTGCCAGTAGCCCCAGGACAGAACGTTGGAATGAGCAGTTCTTC. It translates to CASSPRTERWNEQFF. Drawing the rest from reference TRBV19 and TRBJ2-1, the complete variable domain is DGGITQSPKYLFRKEGQNVTLSCEQNLNHDAMYWYRQDPGQGLRLIYYSQIVNDFQKGDIAEGYSVSREKKESFPLTVTSAQKNPTAFYLCASSPRTERWNEQFFGPGTRLTVL.

The chain has TRBV27 and TRBJ2-7, with a weak D call TRBD1 (6 bases). The CDR3 spans 19 residues. V dropped 5 bases and J dropped 0 bases, with 26 bases sitting between them. CDR1 is MNHEY and CDR2 is SMNVEV in the germline V gene (reference sequence). The CDR3 sequence is CASSPDRTVTGRLSYEQYF. The CDR3 nucleotides read TGTGCCAGCAGTCCAGACCGGACAGTTACCGGGCGCCTCTCCTACGAGCAGTACTTC.

The chain links TRBV30 to TRBJ1-2; D not certain. The CDR3 totals 14 residues. Trimming took off 2 bases at V and 4 bases at J, with 14 bases between the two ends. CDR1 GTSNPN and CDR2 SVGIG come from the germline V gene (reference sequence). In nucleotides, the CDR3 is TGTGCCTGGAGTACGAGGGCCTGGAGCTATGGCTACACCTTC. Residues: CAWSTRAWSYGYTF.

The chain joins TRBV2 to TRBJ1-3; D is ambiguous. Germline CDR1 reads SNHLY; CDR2 reads FYNNEI. V was clipped by 6 bases and J by 4 bases, with 13 bases between them. The CDR3 sequence is 14 residues long. CDR3 DNA sequence: TGTGCCAGCAGCGAGCGGCTGTACGGAAACACCATATATTTT. Amino acid sequence: CASSERLYGNTIYF. The full variable domain, in which reference TRBV2 and TRBJ1-3 provide the parts outside the CDR3, is EPEVTQTPSHQVTQMGQEVILRCVPISNHLYFYWYRQILGQKVEFLVSFYNNEISEKSEIFDDQFSVERPDGSNFTLKIRSTKLEDSAMYFCASSERLYGNTIYFGEGSWLTVV.

The chain combines TRBV2 with TRBJ1-1, with a possible D match to TRBD1 (6 bases). Germline CDR1 and CDR2: SNHLY and FYNNEI. The germline V and J ends were trimmed by 7 bases and 5 bases, with 11 bases remaining between them. CDR3 length equals 12 residues. The CDR3 loop reads CASMGGRTEAFF. Written as DNA, the CDR3 is TGTGCCAGCATGGGGGGGCGAACTGAAGCTTTCTTT.

J is TRBJ1-5 and V is TRBV30; D unclear. V was trimmed by 2 bases and J by 6 bases, leaving 14 bases between them. The CDR3 consists of 14 residues. The germline V gene has CDR1 GTSNPN and CDR2 SVGIG (reference sequence). CDR3 sequence (DNA): TGTGCCTGGAGTCCCGGTCATAGCGGTCAGCCCCAGCATTTT. Protein: CAWSPGHSGQPQHF.